The rows below give T cell receptor beta chains drawn from one sample of a study of beta chain features in type 1 diabetes. The table came from immunoSEQ multiplex PCR; TCRdb's copy has only in-frame clones and leaves some out. The sample carries 300,000 to 350,000 clones, roughly 21% recorded once. The sample consisted of naive CD4+ T cells from blood. These TCRs come from a woman younger than 30 in good health. The CDR3 runs from the conserved cysteine through the conserved F or W. D genes are given only for firm matches. Expanded clones are given a class, and other clones once, few, many or no size at all.

j_call clone_size v_call d_call cdr3_aa cdr3_nt
TRBJ2-7 few TRBV4-1 TRBD2 CASSHRKGLAGTEVYF TGCGCCAGCAGCCACCGCAAGGGACTAGCGGGAACCGAGGTGTACTTC
TRBJ1-5 . TRBV6-6 . CASKDSPNQPQHF TGTGCCAGCAAGGACAGCCCGAATCAGCCCCAGCATTTT
TRBJ1-5 . TRBV19 . CASSMWQGSYLYQPQHF TGTGCCAGTAGTATGTGGCAGGGTTCCTACCTTTATCAGCCCCAGCATTTT
TRBJ2-5 few TRBV7-2 . CASSLEPTQETQYF TGTGCCAGCAGCTTAGAGCCCACCCAAGAGACCCAGTACTTC
TRBJ2-4 . TRBV7-3 . CASSRAGTGRNIQYF TGTGCCAGCAGCCGTGCGGGGACGGGTCGAAACATTCAGTACTTC
TRBJ2-1 few TRBV30 . CAWSSGVGEQFF TGTGCCTGGAGTTCAGGGGTAGGTGAGCAGTTCTTC
TRBJ2-5 once TRBV5-1 . CASSPGQGGETQYF TGCGCCAGCAGCCCGGGCCAGGGAGGAGAGACCCAGTACTTC
TRBJ2-7 few TRBV9 TRBD2 CASSSRGGEQYF TGTGCCAGCAGCAGCCGGGGGGGAGAGCAGTACTTC
TRBJ2-6 few TRBV19 . CASSSPTAYSGANVLTF TGTGCCAGTAGTTCCCCGACAGCCTACTCTGGGGCCAACGTCCTGACTTTC
TRBJ1-2 . TRBV5-4 TRBD1 CASSSHARTGGYGYTF TGTGCCAGCAGCTCCCACGCCCGGACAGGGGGCTATGGCTACACCTTC
TRBJ1-5 . TRBV29-1 . CSVSGGAGNQPQHF TGCAGCGTTAGCGGGGGGGCCGGCAATCAGCCCCAGCATTTT
TRBJ2-6 few TRBV28 . CASARVSGANVLTF TGTGCCAGCGCCAGGGTCTCTGGGGCCAACGTCCTGACTTTC